This T cell receptor beta chain was recovered during a study of T cells in Graves' hyperthyroidism and ophthalmopathy (dated by TCRdb to the late 2010s). About the full investigation: Peripheral blood samples were taken at initial diagnosis, before any treatment was given. Whether ophthalmopathy could be predicted prospectively was tested in an independent validation cohort made up of roughly 19 hyperthyroidism patients plus 17 patients who later progressed to ophthalmopathy. Thyroid tissue and blood T-cell repertoires from several Graves' hyperthyroidism patients were also compared in the study. TCR Vbeta CDR3 sequencing of 130 to 150 peripheral blood samples (under 45 ophthalmopathy, 75 to 85 hyperthyroidism and roughly 17 progressor patients) is reported in the paper. To identify distinguishing TCR V-J signatures, a discovery cohort of around 100 patients was used, comprising 40 to 45 with Graves' ophthalmopathy and approximately 58 with stable Graves' hyperthyroidism. Following sampling, methimazole starting at 30 mg daily was given to hyperthyroidism patients, and high-dose intravenous methylprednisolone was given to ophthalmopathy patients. For training and testing, the 100 or so patients in the discovery cohort were randomly divided in a 7:3 ratio. Overall study results and their limits: Blood samples also contained most of the expanded thyroid clonotypes (frequency above 0.001), which suggests that blood repertoires may reflect thyroid immune responses. No statistical method was used to fix the sample size in advance, and group allocation was not hidden from the investigators. In cross-validation, a model built on a 13 V-J signature told ophthalmopathy apart from stable hyperthyroidism with under 90% sensitivity and roughly 81% specificity, and in testing the same model reached 80%/75%. In validation, the model predicted progression to ophthalmopathy with around 71% sensitivity and 72.22% specificity, a median of approximately 6.5 months before onset.

Per the germline V gene, MGHDK is the CDR1 and SYGVNS is the CDR2. V drops 3 bases and J drops 2 bases, leaving 15 bases in between. From its cysteine to its phenylalanine, the CDR3 spans 16 amino acids. CDR3 DNA is the only sequence kept; it has 48 bases, read in frame from the first base. Stable Graves' hyperthyroidism was defined as no progression to ophthalmopathy during 18 months of follow-up. Hyperthyroidism patients were newly diagnosed, had a disease duration of under 2 months, and were aged 18 to 65 years. Exclusion was applied to patients with uncontrolled infections, other autoimmune diseases, pregnancy or lactation. Clinical symptoms, serum thyroxine and TRAb, thyroid ultrasound, and orbital computed tomography formed the basis for the diagnoses. PBMCs were isolated from 7.5 to 10 ml of fresh peripheral blood by Ficoll-Paque density gradient centrifugation. Total RNA was extracted with Trizol reagent, and quality was checked on an Agilent 2100 Bioanalyzer.

This clonotype was detected only a few times. Its antigen has not been determined. Base quality data are lacking; no much larger clone is found one base away. The TCR beta CDR3 regions were amplified from the RNA transcripts. The TCR CDR3 was subjected to a first round of RT-PCR using the HTBI primer set and the Qiagen OneStep RT-PCR kit. A second multiplex PCR round built the libraries, followed by size selection and purification. The libraries were sequenced on an Illumina HiSeq2000 using paired-end 100 bp reads. The study's own analysis went as follows. Raw data were processed with SOAPnuke, discarding reads with adapters, uncalled bases, mean Phred below 15, or no exact constant-primer or identifier match. COPE v1.2.5 was used to merge high-quality paired reads, and clonotypes were defined as unique nucleotide sequences. MiTCR v1.1 was used to align the clonotypes against IMGT TRBV, TRBD and TRBJ reference segments. The analysis included only V-J combinations with a frequency above 0.0001, which together covered over 98% of the repertoires. A TCS score was defined as the ratio between F50 (clonal expansion) and ExV (chaos), using BLOSUM62-based TCRdist between CDR3 peptides within each V-J. Welch's t-statistics and random forest reduced some 510 V-J features to 13, which were used in a naive Bayes classifier (R e1071). The public sequencing data were trimmed at Q25 with fastp and processed into clonotypes with MiXCR by TCRdb, which kept only in-frame beta chains. Every CDR3 protein is listed once, alongside the most common genes and DNA of its rows. The V and J calls follow TCRdb's processing rather than the paper's. Present in this sample are 550,000 to 650,000 distinct CDR3 sequences, around 15% of which were seen just once. The top ten constitute 14% of the sample.

This TCR derives from a middle-aged woman with Graves' hyperthyroidism. Recombination connected TRBV25-1 to TRBJ2-3; TRBD2 is possibly the D segment (6 matching bases). Sequences were obtained from blood. The sequenced DNA is TGTGCCAGCAGTGAGGGGAGGTCCTCTCCCACAGATACGCAGTATTTT. Translated, it gives CASSEGRSSPTDTQYF.